The 4 T cell receptor beta chains listed next were all sequenced from one sample in a study. TCRdb re-called the 5' RACE reads through MiXCR, storing one row per CDR3 protein. The data show about 64,000 distinct CDR3 sequences, around a fifth seen once. Sequenced input: memory CD4+ T cells sorted from a lymph node. The subset here: memory CD4+ T cells, CD4+CD45RO+CD25-. These receptors all stem from a female donor with breast cancer.

The chain combines TRBV24-1 with TRBJ2-3, with unresolved D. CDR1 and CDR2 (germline): KGHDR, SFDVKD. Trimming took 2 bases from V and 6 from J, leaving 8 bases between them. CDR3 length: 13 residues. The CDR3 is CATSDYPRDTQYF. The CDR3 coding sequence is TGTGCCACCAGTGATTACCCACGGGATACGCAGTATTTT.

The chain couples TRBV2 to TRBJ2-3, with 8 bases that match TRBD2. The CDR3 covers 12 residues. Losses at the gene ends were 6 bases for V and 14 bases for J; bases not matched to a gene: 10. Germline CDR1 reads SNHLY; CDR2 reads FYNNEI. The CDR3 sequence: CASSVEGLDLYF. The CDR3, as DNA: TGTGCCAGCAGCGTGGAGGGACTAGATCTGTATTTT.

V gene TRBV28 combines with J gene TRBJ1-5; TRBD1 agrees at 8 bases. V gave up 7 bases and J gave up 4 bases; unmatched junction bases: 15. Germline CDR1 and CDR2: MDHEN and SYDVKM. CDR3 size: 17 residues. The CDR3 region has the DNA TGTGCCAGCAAAGGACAGGGTAGGGGTGCCGGTAATCAGCCCCAGCATTTT. It is translated as CASKGQGRGAGNQPQHF.

This clonotype was detected a few times. V gene TRBV5-1 combines with J gene TRBJ2-3; D is undetermined. V was shortened by 4 bases and J by 0 bases, with 15 bases between the two germline ends. This CDR3 comprises 16 residues. The germline V gene encodes CDR1 SGHRS and CDR2 YFSETQ. In nucleotides, the CDR3 is TGCGCCAGCAGCCCCGTTGTTCGACAAAGCACAGATACGCAGTATTTT. Protein product: CASSPVVRQSTDTQYF.